One and the same sample provided the 26 T cell receptor beta chains below, sequenced in a study of regulatory T cells in long-lasting Graves disease. As for time point: newly diagnosed GD, antithyroid drugs for less than 3 months. PBMCs were the source of the RNA used for TCR sequencing. Arm-PCR of CDR3 regions and iRepertoire HTBI primers were the basis on which TCR beta libraries were built. TCRdb analysed the multiplex PCR reads with MiXCR anew, one entry per CDR3 protein. The sample yields more than 400,000 distinct CDR3 sequences, about a sixth seen once. The sample was also reused in another study, on T cells in Graves' hyperthyroidism and ophthalmopathy.

This specimen consisted of peripheral blood mononuclear cells (PBMCs), obtained at new diagnosis, from a patient treated with antithyroid drugs. The receptors were sampled from a woman in her 30s with Graves disease.

V usage is TRBV30 and J usage is TRBJ1-1; D possibly corresponds to TRBD1 (5 bases). The CDR3 has 15 amino acids. Per germline, CDR1 GTSNPN and CDR2 SVGIG (reference sequence). Trimming took off 3 bases at V and 1 base at J, with 15 bases between the two ends. The CDR3 bases are TGTGCCTGGAGGGGAGAGGGGTGGCGGAACACTGAAGCTTTCTTT. As protein: CAWRGEGWRNTEAFF.

This clonotype showed up many times. The chain has TRBV28 and TRBJ2-1; D perhaps matches TRBD2 (6 bases). Trimming left V 6 bases short and J 0 bases short, with 9 bases between. There are 14 residues in the CDR3. From germline, CDR1 is MDHEN and CDR2 SYDVKM. DNA for the CDR3: TGTGCCAGCAGCTCCGGGAGCTCCTACAATGAGCAGTTCTTC. Its protein product is CASSSGSSYNEQFF.

This clonotype was detected many times. This chain connects TRBV11-1 to TRBJ2-1; D remains ambiguous. The ends were cut back, 3 bases at V and 0 bases at J, with 12 bases in the middle. The V gene's germline CDR1 is SGHAT and CDR2 FQDESV (reference sequence). CDR3 length: 16 amino acids. The CDR3 sequence: CASSFSQGLSYNEQFF. The CDR3 DNA is TGTGCCAGCAGCTTCTCTCAAGGTCTCTCCTACAATGAGCAGTTCTTC.

This clonotype was detected ten times or more. The chain is built from TRBV7-3 and TRBJ2-1, with D possibly matching TRBD2 (6 bases). Looked up from germline, CDR1 is SGHTA and CDR2 is FQGTGA. Trimming took 2 bases from V and 0 from J, leaving 14 bases between them. The CDR3 is made up of 17 amino acids. CDR3 sequence (DNA): TGTGCCAGCAGCTTAGGGTCGCGGGAAAGCTCCTACAATGAGCAGTTCTTC. As protein: CASSLGSRESSYNEQFF.

This chain connects TRBV20-1 to TRBJ2-3; D uncertain. This CDR3 comprises 17 residues. Germline V gives CDR1 DFQATT, CDR2 SNEGSKA (reference sequence). Trimming stripped 3 bases from V and 2 bases from J, with 21 bases between. The CDR3 DNA is TGCAGTGCTAGGTTGGCTAGTTCCCTTCCTTACACAGATACGCAGTATTTT. Protein sequence: CSARLASSLPYTDTQYF.

This clonotype was detected ten times or more. The chain employs TRBV9 and TRBJ2-5; 7 bases align to TRBD2. The CDR3 is 16 residues long. With V trimmed by 0 bases and J by 3 bases, 8 bases remained unmatched. Germline CDR1 SGDLS, CDR2 YYNGEE. The CDR3 region is CASSVAPSGDEETQYF. As DNA, the CDR3 is TGTGCCAGCAGCGTAGCACCTAGCGGAGATGAAGAGACCCAGTACTTC.

The rearrangement joins TRBV5-1 to TRBJ2-6; no clear D. Trimming stripped 1 base from V and 2 bases from J, with 13 bases between. From germline, CDR1 is SGHRS and CDR2 YFSETQ. The CDR3 totals 17 residues. The chain's CDR3 is CASSLLKVVPGANVLTF. The DNA for the CDR3 is TGCGCCAGCAGCTTGTTGAAAGTAGTTCCTGGGGCCAACGTCCTGACTTTC.

The CDR3 region is CASSQTSGLRGSGNTIYF. The DNA of the CDR3 is TGTGCCAGCAGCCAAACATCGGGACTCAGAGGCTCTGGAAACACCATATATTTT. This chain joins TRBV5-6 and TRBJ1-3; TRBD1 might be the D (5 bases). Trimming removed 4 bases from V and 0 bases from J, with 20 bases in between. The CDR3 consists of 18 residues. The germline CDR1 and CDR2 sequences are SGHDT and YYEEEE.

Comment on this clonotype: A single base separates this from a much larger clone, so it may be a read error. CDR3 coding DNA: TGTGCCAGCAGTGGGACAGGGGCCGAGACCCAGTACTTC. It yields the protein CASSGTGAETQYF. This rearrangement joins TRBV6-1 to TRBJ2-5; 9 nucleotides match TRBD1. Germline V gene lookup returns CDR1 MNHNS and CDR2 SASEGT. The CDR3 runs to 13 residues. J lost 5 bases, V lost 4 bases, and 2 bases had no gene match.

Of note for this clonotype: A clone one base away is much larger, so this may be a read error. V gene TRBV11-2 combines with J gene TRBJ2-2; D is perhaps TRBD1 or TRBD2 (5 bases each). Deletions cut 4 bases from V and 2 bases from J, with 11 bases between. The CDR3 is made up of 15 amino acids. CDR1 and CDR2 from the germline V gene are SGHAT and FQNNGV. The CDR3 reads CASSSGPPNTGELFF. The DNA of the CDR3 is TGTGCCAGCAGCTCGGGACCGCCTAACACCGGGGAGCTGTTTTTT.

In its sample, this clonotype was seen many times. The chain links TRBV27 to TRBJ2-2; 9 nucleotides line up with TRBD1. Germline CDR1 MNHEY, CDR2 SMNVEV (reference sequence). This CDR3 region has 17 residues. With V trimmed by 3 bases and J by 5 bases, 10 bases remained unmatched. The CDR3 region has the DNA TGTGCCAGCAGTTTCGGACAGGGGAGCTCGGGTACCGGGGAGCTGTTTTTT. Its translation: CASSFGQGSSGTGELFF.

Ten or more counts support this clonotype. This rearrangement joins TRBV20-1 to TRBJ2-7; 8 bases match TRBD2. Trimming cost V 6 bases and J 6 bases; bases outside gene matches: 13. Germline CDR1 DFQATT, CDR2 SNEGSKA (reference sequence). CDR3 length: 14 amino acids. CDR3 DNA: TGCAGTGCGAGGGCCGGGACTAGTTTAATCGAGCAGTACTTC. Protein: CSARAGTSLIEQYF.

This clonotype was counted many times. The J gene is TRBJ1-2, the V gene TRBV28; 7 bases match TRBD1. The CDR3 has 16 residues. V was clipped by 6 bases and J by 5 bases; unmatched bases: 15. Germline V lookup: CDR1 MDHEN, CDR2 SYDVKM. The CDR3 here is CASRYVVTGVGYGYTF. The CDR3 DNA is TGTGCCAGCAGATATGTCGTCACAGGGGTTGGATATGGCTACACCTTC.

In this sample, this clonotype turned up many times. The chain has TRBV12-5 and TRBJ2-2; 9 bases agree with TRBD1. This CDR3 has 16 residues. Trimming took 3 bases from V and 4 from J; bases not matched to a gene: 6. Germline loops: CDR1 LGHNT, CDR2 FRNRAP. DNA of the CDR3: TGTGCTAGTGGTTTAGGACAGGGGACGAGCACCGGGGAGCTGTTTTTT. Translating gives CASGLGQGTSTGELFF.

This clonotype was seen repeatedly, ten times or more. The V and J genes are TRBV18 and TRBJ2-7, with 9 nucleotides matching TRBD1. Trimming cost V 0 bases and J 4 bases; bases outside gene matches: 4. Germline CDR1 reads KGHSH; CDR2 reads LQKENI. The CDR3 consists of 15 residues. CDR3 residues: CASSPPGQGEYEQYF. As DNA, the CDR3 is TGTGCCAGCTCACCACCGGGACAGGGTGAATACGAGCAGTACTTC.

Turning to this clonotype: A much more abundant neighbour one base away suggests this may be a read error. CDR3: CATLSEGSEQYF. The DNA of the CDR3 is TGTGCCACCTTAAGTGAGGGAAGCGAGCAGTACTTC. This chain connects TRBV10-3 to TRBJ2-7; perhaps TRBD2 as D (5 bases). Per the germline V gene, CDR1 is ENHRY and CDR2 is SYGVKD. The germline V and J ends were trimmed by 10 bases and 6 bases, with 16 bases remaining between them. CDR3 size: 12 residues.

With respect to this clonotype: This could be a read error, since a much larger clone is one nucleotide away. The chain recombines TRBV9 with TRBJ2-7; 7 positions match TRBD2. The CDR3 runs to 15 residues. Germline assignment: CDR1 SGDLS and CDR2 YYNGEE. The CDR3 DNA sequence: TGTGCCAGCAGCCCGCGGGCTAGCGGAGGTTACGAGCTGTACTTC. Protein sequence: CASSPRASGGYELYF.

This clonotype came up many times. The chain has TRBV15 and TRBJ1-2, with TRBD1 matching over 7 bases. CDR1 and CDR2 (germline): LNHNV, YYDKDF (reference sequence). After removal of 0 bases from V and 6 bases from J, the junction contained 4 bases not matched to a gene. The CDR3 sequence is 14 residues long. The CDR3 region is CATSRDWTGHGYTF. The CDR3 DNA reads as TGTGCCACCAGCAGAGATTGGACAGGACATGGCTACACCTTC.

V gene TRBV5-1 combines with J gene TRBJ1-1; 7 bases are shared with TRBD1. Germline V gene lookup returns CDR1 SGHRS and CDR2 YFSETQ. Trimming removed 4 bases from V and 0 bases from J; junction bases left unmatched: 9. The CDR3 has 16 amino acids. CDR3 DNA sequence: TGCGCCAGCAGCCACAACGAGGGACAGATGAACACTGAAGCTTTCTTT. Amino acid sequence: CASSHNEGQMNTEAFF.

V and J are TRBV30 and TRBJ2-1; D gene unclear. This CDR3 is 14 amino acids long. Germline lookup yields CDR1 GTSNPN and CDR2 SVGIG (reference sequence). V lost 8 bases, J lost 0 bases, and 14 bases lay in between. The CDR3, as DNA: TGTGCCCCTTCGGTGGGTAGCTCCTACAATGAGCAGTTCTTC. It translates to CAPSVGSSYNEQFF.

J is TRBJ2-3 and V is TRBV28; 13 bases are shared with TRBD2. This CDR3 has 19 residues. Germline V lookup: CDR1 MDHEN, CDR2 SYDVKM. Trimming at V came to 5 bases and at J to 3 bases, leaving 14 bases not matched to a gene. The CDR3 DNA reads TGTGCCAGCAGTCCAGGGGGACGGACTAGCGGGAGTCGGACAGATACGCAGTATTTT. It yields the protein CASSPGGRTSGSRTDTQYF.

On this clonotype itself: This CDR3 fails to terminate in the conserved phenylalanine or tryptophan, so it likely reflects a read error. It is unclear where the CDR3 begins or ends on the DNA, so no DNA is shown, and the CDR3 is as TCRdb lists it. The chain recombines TRBV7-9 with TRBJ1-1; the table assigns TRBD1, which was not confirmed against the DNA. CDR1 and CDR2 (germline): SEHNR, FQNEAQ (reference sequence). Including both end residues, the CDR3 is 13 amino acids long. The CDR3 region is CASSLQGVTEAFL.

The V gene is TRBV25-1, the J gene TRBJ1-6, with 9 nucleotides matching TRBD1. The CDR3 covers 15 residues. Germline CDR1 and CDR2: MGHDK and SYGVNS. V shed 5 bases and J 7 bases; nucleotides not matched to a gene: 6. This chain's CDR3 is CASSLQGAQNSPLHF. The CDR3 region has the DNA TGTGCCAGCAGTCTACAGGGGGCGCAGAATTCACCCCTCCACTTT.

This clonotype has ten or more counts. The gene calls are TRBV30 and TRBJ2-7; 7 bases agree with TRBD2. The V and J ends lost 5 bases and 3 bases, in that order; junction bases with no gene match: 7. From germline, CDR1 is GTSNPN and CDR2 SVGIG (reference sequence). The length of the CDR3 is 13 residues. The CDR3 spells CAWEPGGFYEQYF. The CDR3 nucleotides read TGTGCCTGGGAACCGGGGGGTTTCTACGAGCAGTACTTC.

Ten or more counts support this clonotype. J is TRBJ2-1 and V is TRBV7-2, with D possibly matching TRBD2 (5 bases). Germline-derived CDR1 and CDR2 are SGHTA and FQGNSA. V was pared by 0 bases and J by 13 bases, with 16 bases between. This CDR3 has 14 residues. The CDR3 loop is CASSLALDLRRQFF. The CDR3 region has the DNA TGTGCCAGCAGCTTAGCGTTGGACTTGCGAAGACAGTTCTTC.

In the case of this clonotype: A much bigger clone sits one base away, suggesting this may be a read error. J is TRBJ2-1 and V is TRBV5-1; possibly TRBD1 or TRBD2 for D (5 bases each). Germline V lookup: CDR1 SGHRS, CDR2 YFSETQ. There are 16 residues in the CDR3. Trimming pared 5 bases from V and 2 bases from J, leaving 17 bases between. The CDR3 nucleotides read TGCGCCAGCAGTTGGAACGGGGCGGGCCCCTACAATGAGCAGTTCTTC. The encoded protein is CASSWNGAGPYNEQFF.